The entry that follows covers one TCR beta chain sequence. As processed by the authors: Reference gene primer amplification gave nucleated cell count estimates. Using immunoSEQ multiplex PCR, the repertoire was profiled, and TCRdb retains in-frame clones only, with some absent. Clone size and the V and J calls come from that table; the DNA yielded D and trimming. The table has some 180,000 clones, more than 75% seen once; the top ten hold 8.5% to 10%. The CDR3 runs 14 residues. V dropped 6 bases and J dropped 0 bases, with 9 bases sitting between them. CDR1 and CDR2 from the germline V gene are LNHDA and SQIVND (reference sequence). These data originate in a study of blood T cell repertoires in COVID-19.

This TCR derives from a woman aged 45-65 years with active or convalescent COVID-19. The rearrangement uses TRBV19 and TRBJ1-5, with D perhaps TRBD1 (6 bases). Material: peripheral blood. The DNA of the CDR3 is TGTGCCAGTAGGAACAGGGATAGCAATCAGCCCCAGCATTTT. Protein sequence: CASRNRDSNQPQHF.